The rows below give T cell receptor beta chains drawn from one sample of a study of T cell clonotyping in hematopoietic cell transplantation. Sequencing was performed with immunoSEQ multiplex PCR; in TCRdb, only in-frame clones are kept and a portion is missing. The sample contains under 15,000 clones, around 83% of which appear only once. Specimen: PBMCs, collected 100 days after allogeneic stem cell transplant. These receptors all stem from a female patient aged 40-50 years who had an allogeneic stem cell transplant from a related donor, so T cells may come from the graft donor. Some clones in this sample may be carry-over from other donors' samples. The CDR3 runs from the conserved cysteine through the conserved F or W. A D gene is named only where the DNA matches it firmly. A clone size is listed for some rows: how often the clone was seen (once, few, many), or a class if it is expanded.

J gene	V gene	D gene	clone size	CDR3 length	CDR3 protein
TRBJ1-4	TRBV30	-	-	13	CAWNQGENEKLFF
TRBJ2-6	TRBV2	-	few	16	CASSGGWRSGANVLTF
TRBJ2-1	TRBV6-5	TRBD2	-	13	CALGSGSYYEQFF
TRBJ2-3	TRBV5-4	-	few	13	CASSPISTDTQYF
TRBJ2-1	TRBV4-1	-	-	15	CASSHGTGDYNEQFF
TRBJ2-7	TRBV25-1	-	-	11	CASSGGDLQYF
TRBJ2-7	TRBV5-1	-	-	13	CASSLGPVLEQYF
TRBJ2-3	TRBV28	TRBD2	once	16	CASSLLAGVRTDTQYF
TRBJ2-5	TRBV19	-	-	14	CASSTELGRETQYF
TRBJ1-3	TRBV6-5	-	-	15	CASSYSGESGNTIYF
TRBJ1-2	TRBV7-8	-	few	13	CASSRNQGGGHTF
TRBJ2-1	TRBV2	-	-	11	CASTPTSWGFF
TRBJ2-5	TRBV4-1	-	-	13	CASSPAGRETQYF
TRBJ1-2	TRBV11-2	-	-	13	CASSPPGRYGYTF
TRBJ2-7	TRBV27	-	-	15	CASSLRPEAFYEQYF
TRBJ1-1	TRBV20-1	-	-	11	CSAISGEAAFF
TRBJ2-5	TRBV7-3	-	-	16	CASSLRSGTERETQYF
TRBJ1-2	TRBV27	-	once	13	CASSLSGVSGYTF
TRBJ2-5	TRBV20-1	-	-	10	CSAHEETQYF
TRBJ2-7	TRBV7-9	-	-	15	CASSLLGGGFYEQYF
TRBJ1-5	TRBV19	-	-	14	CASSFRQEDQPQHF
TRBJ2-2	TRBV4-2	-	-	16	CASSQDSGRGTGELFF
TRBJ2-7	TRBV6-5	TRBD2	-	15	CASSYSPSGNYEQYF
TRBJ2-2	TRBV5-1	TRBD1	-	17	CASSFPRGDRATGELFF
TRBJ2-7	TRBV7-2	TRBD2	once	12	CASSLGLVEQYF
TRBJ1-1	TRBV7-8	TRBD1	-	16	CASSPYRGRMNTEAFF